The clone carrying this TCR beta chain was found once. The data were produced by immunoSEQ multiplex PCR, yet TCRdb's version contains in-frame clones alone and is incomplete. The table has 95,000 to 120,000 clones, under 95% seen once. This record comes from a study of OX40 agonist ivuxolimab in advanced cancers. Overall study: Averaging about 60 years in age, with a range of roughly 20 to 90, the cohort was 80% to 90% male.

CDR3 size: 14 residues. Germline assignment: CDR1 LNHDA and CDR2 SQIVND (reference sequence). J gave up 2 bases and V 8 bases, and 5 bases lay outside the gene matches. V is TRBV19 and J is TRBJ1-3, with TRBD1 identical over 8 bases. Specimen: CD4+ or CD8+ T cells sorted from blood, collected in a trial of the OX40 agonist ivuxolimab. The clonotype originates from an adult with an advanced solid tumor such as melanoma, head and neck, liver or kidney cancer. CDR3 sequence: CASEGQGAGNTIYF. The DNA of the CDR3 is TGTGCCAGTGAAGGACAGGGCGCTGGAAACACCATATATTTT.